This TCR beta chain was obtained from a study of blood T cell repertoires in COVID-19. Overall study context: Material from acute and convalescent COVID-19 was sourced from the United States, Italy and Spain.

The V and J ends lost 1 base and 6 bases respectively, with 13 bases between them. The CDR3 is 14 amino acids. CDR1 is LNHNV, CDR2 YYDKDF, per germline (reference sequence). Repertoires were generated with immunoSEQ multiplex PCR, while TCRdb's copy carries only in-frame clones and drops some. Found here are around 27,000 clones, approximately 83% of them singletons; the top ten hold 25%. The sequenced sample was peripheral blood. This receptor was obtained from a man in his 70s with active COVID-19. This chain links TRBV15 with TRBJ2-7; the D gene is possibly TRBD2 (5 bases). CDR3 protein: CATSRATGTGEQYF. CDR3 nucleotide sequence: TGTGCCACCAGCAGAGCTACGGGAACGGGCGAGCAGTACTTC.